A single sample gave rise to the 27 T cell receptor beta chains below, sequenced in a study of T cells in Graves' hyperthyroidism and ophthalmopathy. There were TCR beta CDR3 regions amplified from RNA transcripts. A set of HTBI primers served as the primers for a first-round RT-PCR of the TCR CDR3. Each CDR3 protein is one row after TCRdb ran MiXCR on the multiplex PCR reads. Of 600,000 to 650,000 distinct CDR3 sequences in the sample, less than 25% were seen once. Sequenced: blood. The source of these receptors is a man aged 25-45 years with Graves' ophthalmopathy.

This clonotype was counted a few times. The chain couples TRBV11-2 to TRBJ1-4, with D unclear. The V end lost 1 base, the J end lost 4 bases, and 10 bases lay between the germline ends. Germline V CDR1 and CDR2: SGHAT, FQNNGV. The CDR3 is made up of 15 amino acids. This CDR3 reads CASSLVLQRNEKLFF. Here the CDR3 DNA reads TGTGCCAGCAGCTTAGTGTTGCAGCGTAATGAAAAACTGTTTTTT.

This clonotype has at least ten counts. The chain employs TRBV30 and TRBJ2-1; 7 bases map to TRBD1. Germline V CDR1 and CDR2: GTSNPN, SVGIG (reference sequence). The CDR3 totals 12 residues. Trimming at V came to 2 bases and at J to 12 bases, leaving 7 bases not matched to a gene. For the CDR3, the DNA is TGTGCCTGGAGTCTTAGGGGGCTCTCGCAGTTCTTC. This gives the protein CAWSLRGLSQFF.

This clonotype was picked up one time. V usage is TRBV6-1 and J usage is TRBJ2-7; 8 bases are shared with TRBD1. Germline V CDR1 and CDR2: MNHNS, SASEGT. Trimming took 7 bases from V and 2 from J; bases not matched to a gene: 7. CDR3 size: 14 residues. In nucleotides, the CDR3 is TGTGCCAGCACGATGGACAGGGCAGCCTACGAGCAGTACTTC. It is translated as CASTMDRAAYEQYF.

A few counts support this clonotype. An end of the junction does not agree with germline; a read error may underlie this. The chain links TRBV2 to TRBJ2-7; unclear D gene. This CDR3 region has 12 residues. The germline CDR1 and CDR2 sequences are SNHLY and FYNNEI. The CDR3 loop reads CASGEETYEQYF. CDR3 in DNA: TGTGCCAGCGGTGAAGAAACCTACGAGCAGTACTTC. The full variable domain, its missing parts supplied by reference TRBV2 and TRBJ2-7, is EPEVTQTPSHQVTQMGQEVILRCVPISNHLYFYWYRQILGQKVEFLVSFYNNEISEKSEIFDDQFSVERPDGSNFTLKIRSTKLEDSAMYFCASGEETYEQYFGPGTRLTVT.

This clonotype came up many times. The chain is built from TRBV7-8 and TRBJ1-2; 7 bases line up with TRBD1. Germline-derived CDR1 and CDR2 are SGHVS and FQNEAQ. The CDR3 extends over 14 amino acids. The V gene end was trimmed by 5 bases and the J gene end by 4 bases; junction bases not matched to a gene: 7. The CDR3 loop reads CASSLQGGTYGYTF. DNA for the CDR3: TGTGCCAGCAGCCTTCAGGGGGGAACCTATGGCTACACCTTC. Full variable domain (outside the CDR3, taken from reference TRBV7-8 and TRBJ1-2): GAGVSQSPRYKVAKRGQDVALRCDPISGHVSLFWYQQALGQGPEFLTYFQNEAQLDKSGLPSDRFFAERPEGSVSTLKIQRTQQEDSAVYLCASSLQGGTYGYTFGSGTRLTVV.

This clonotype came up many times. The genes are TRBV5-1 and TRBJ2-7, with 7 bases matching TRBD1. Trimming at V came to 0 bases and at J to 5 bases, leaving 8 bases not matched to a gene. Germline V CDR1 and CDR2: SGHRS, YFSETQ. This CDR3 comprises 15 residues. The CDR3 sequence: CASSLGRQGKDEQYF. In DNA, the CDR3 is TGCGCCAGCAGCTTGGGGAGACAGGGTAAGGACGAGCAGTACTTC. Variable domain in full (rest from reference TRBV5-1 and TRBJ2-7): KAGVTQTPRYLIKTRGQQVTLSCSPISGHRSVSWYQQTPGQGLQFLFEYFSETQRNKGNFPGRFSGRQFSNSRSEMNVSTLELGDSALYLCASSLGRQGKDEQYFGPGTRLTVT.

There are many counts of this clonotype. This chain uses TRBV7-9 with TRBJ2-7; TRBD2 matches at 14 bases. The CDR3 spans 15 residues. Germline loops: CDR1 SEHNR, CDR2 FQNEAQ (reference sequence). After removal of 5 bases from V and 5 bases from J, the junction contained 5 bases not matched to a gene. The CDR3 DNA reads TGTGCCAGCAGCCCCGGGACTAGCGGGAGCAACGAGCAGTACTTC. Amino acid sequence: CASSPGTSGSNEQYF.

The chain combines TRBV20-1 with TRBJ2-1, with 11 bases aligning to TRBD1. Germline loops: CDR1 DFQATT, CDR2 SNEGSKA (reference sequence). The CDR3 consists of 14 residues. V lost 3 bases, J lost 2 bases, and 0 bases stayed unmatched. The CDR3 nucleotides are TGCAGTGCTAGGGGACAGGGGGCCTACAATGAGCAGTTCTTC. It codes for CSARGQGAYNEQFF.

The sample holds many counts of this clonotype. The rearrangement uses TRBV24-1 and TRBJ2-3, with D perhaps matching TRBD1 or TRBD2 (5 bases each). Germline V gene data show CDR1 as KGHDR and CDR2 as SFDVKD. V was cut by 1 base and J by 3 bases, with 10 bases left in between. CDR3 length: 15 amino acids. The CDR3 DNA follows: TGTGCCACCAGTGATTTTGGGACGACGACAGATACGCAGTATTTT. Encoded protein: CATSDFGTTTDTQYF.

Many counts were recorded for this clonotype. CDR3 sequence (DNA): TGTGCCAGCAGCTTAACGCAGGGCCTAGGCTATGGCTACACCTTC. Residues: CASSLTQGLGYGYTF. This rearrangement joins TRBV7-2 to TRBJ1-2, with D tentatively TRBD1 (5 bases). The CDR3 runs 15 residues. Trimming took off 2 bases at V and 4 bases at J, with 14 bases between the two ends. Germline V gene data show CDR1 as SGHTA and CDR2 as FQGNSA.

The rearrangement joins TRBV12-3 or TRBV12-4 to TRBJ2-7, with D hard to call. The CDR3 spans 13 residues. Trimming took 0 bases from V and 4 from J, leaving 7 bases between them. The CDR3 DNA reads TGTGCCAGCAGTTTAGCGCCGAAGTACGAGCAGTACTTC. Its protein product is CASSLAPKYEQYF.

In its sample, this clonotype was seen many times. The chain links TRBV11-2 to TRBJ2-5; D uncertain. CDR1 and CDR2 from the germline V gene are SGHAT and FQNNGV. V dropped 1 base and J dropped 1 base, with 7 bases sitting between them. The CDR3 runs to 14 residues. CDR3 sequence (DNA): TGTGCCAGCAGCTTAGGAACTTTCCAAGAGACCCAGTACTTC. Residues: CASSLGTFQETQYF.

This clonotype has a count of ten or more. The genes are TRBV28 and TRBJ1-2; 7 nucleotides align to TRBD1. This CDR3 is 15 amino acids long. From germline, CDR1 is MDHEN and CDR2 SYDVKM. The junction had 8 bases not matched to a gene; V was cut back by 1 base and J by 6 bases. The DNA for the CDR3 is TGTGCCAGCAGTTTATTCTCGACAGGGAGCGATGGCTACACCTTC. This codes for CASSLFSTGSDGYTF.

The chain combines TRBV27 with TRBJ1-6; D not resolved. The CDR3 is 14 amino acids. With 5 bases removed from V and 0 bases from J, the gap between germline ends came to 5 bases. Per the germline V gene, CDR1 is MNHEY and CDR2 is SMNVEV (reference sequence). The CDR3 loop reads CASSPASYNSPLHF. The CDR3 DNA reads TGTGCCAGCAGTCCGGCCTCCTATAATTCACCCCTCCACTTT.

For the CDR3, the DNA is TGTGCCAGCAGTTACTCGATCGACAGGGCCCAGTCCCAGCATTTT. Protein product: CASSYSIDRAQSQHF. J is TRBJ1-5 and V is TRBV6-2 or TRBV6-3; 7 positions match TRBD1. With 0 bases clipped from V and 11 bases from J, the junction kept 10 bases outside the gene matches. The CDR3 is 15 amino acids. Germline values: CDR1 MNHEY, CDR2 SVGEGT.

The V call is TRBV6-2 or TRBV6-3, the J call TRBJ2-5; D may be TRBD1 or TRBD2 (6 bases each). V was clipped by 0 bases and J by 0 bases, with 14 bases between them. Germline loops: CDR1 MNHEY, CDR2 SVGEGT. This CDR3 comprises 17 residues. DNA for the CDR3: TGTGCCAGCAGTTACTCGTCGTCGGGGGCCAACCAAGAGACCCAGTACTTC. Its translation: CASSYSSSGANQETQYF.

The J gene is TRBJ2-1, the V gene TRBV4-1, with 10 bases fitting TRBD1. With V trimmed by 4 bases and J by 1 base, 7 bases remained unmatched. The CDR3 sequence is 17 residues long. The germline V gene has CDR1 MGHRA and CDR2 YSYEKL. The CDR3 protein is CASSLGTGVGSYNEQFF. The CDR3 DNA reads TGCGCCAGCAGCCTTGGGACAGGGGTCGGGTCCTACAATGAGCAGTTCTTC.

This clonotype has ten or more counts. V and J are TRBV18 and TRBJ1-1; D may be TRBD1 (5 bases). V was clipped by 4 bases and J by 6 bases, with 15 bases between them. CDR3 size: 14 residues. From germline, CDR1 is KGHSH and CDR2 LQKENI. CDR3 region: CASSLGQGGSEAFF. CDR3 DNA sequence: TGTGCCAGCTCACTGGGGCAGGGAGGTTCTGAAGCTTTCTTT. The full variable domain, completed using reference TRBV18 and TRBJ1-1, is NAGVMQNPRHLVRRRGQEARLRCSPMKGHSHVYWYRQLPEEGLKFMVYLQKENIIDESGMPKERFSAEFPKEGPSILRIQQVVRGDSAAYFCASSLGQGGSEAFFGQGTRLTVV.

As regards this clonotype: This may arise from a read error, as a much more abundant clone is one base away. The V gene is TRBV5-1, the J gene TRBJ1-1; D is unresolved. V lost 0 bases to trimming and J lost 4 bases, with 7 bases between them. The CDR3 extends over 13 amino acids. Germline lookup yields CDR1 SGHRS and CDR2 YFSETQ. The CDR3 coding sequence is TGCGCCAGCAGCTTGGACAGCACCACTGAAGCTTTCTTT. Amino acid sequence: CASSLDSTTEAFF. Based on the CDR3 plus reference TRBV5-1 and TRBJ1-1, the full variable domain is KAGVTQTPRYLIKTRGQQVTLSCSPISGHRSVSWYQQTPGQGLQFLFEYFSETQRNKGNFPGRFSGRQFSNSRSEMNVSTLELGDSALYLCASSLDSTTEAFFGQGTRLTVV.

This clonotype showed up many times. This CDR3 reads CAWSSGTSYEQYF. CDR3 bases: TGTGCCTGGAGTTCCGGGACATCCTACGAGCAGTACTTC. The chain couples TRBV30 to TRBJ2-7; D possibly corresponds to TRBD1 (6 bases). The CDR3 consists of 13 residues. In germline, CDR1 is GTSNPN, CDR2 SVGIG (reference sequence). V was cut by 2 bases and J by 1 base, with 9 bases left in between.

This clonotype occurred many times. The chain joins TRBV3-1 to TRBJ2-7, with D possibly TRBD2 on 6 matching bases. The CDR3 has 15 residues. Germline V gene sequence: CDR1 LGHDT, CDR2 YNNKEL (reference sequence). V was trimmed by 1 base and J by 3 bases, leaving 13 bases between them. This CDR3 reads CASSQGFGRRYEQYF. The DNA for the CDR3 is TGTGCCAGCAGCCAAGGGTTTGGGAGGCGCTACGAGCAGTACTTC.

Concerning this clonotype: A much larger clone is a single base away; this may be a read error. The CDR3 loop reads CAWSPLGSGQPQYF. The CDR3 DNA reads as TGTGCCTGGAGTCCCTTGGGGTCGGGTCAGCCCCAGTATTTT. V is TRBV30 and J is TRBJ1-5; no definite D call. The DNA end lines up better with TRBJ2-3; the J call may be wrong. The CDR3 extends over 14 amino acids. Germline V gives CDR1 GTSNPN, CDR2 SVGIG (reference sequence).

This clonotype was seen a handful of times. The CDR3 DNA sequence: TGTGCCAGCGCCAGAGGGGGACGGAACACTGAAGCTTTCTTT. This translates into CASARGGRNTEAFF. J is TRBJ1-1 and V is TRBV27; D is possibly TRBD1 (6 bases). Deletions cut 8 bases from V and 1 base from J, with 14 bases between. This CDR3 has 14 residues. Germline CDR1 MNHEY, CDR2 SMNVEV (reference sequence).

This clonotype came up many times. This sequence joins TRBV6-6 and TRBJ1-2; D ambiguous. Germline CDR1 reads MNHNY; CDR2 reads SVGAGI (reference sequence). The CDR3 extends over 15 amino acids. V lost 4 bases, J lost 3 bases, and 15 bases lay in between. The CDR3 sequence: CASSLPPGSDYGYTF. The CDR3 DNA reads as TGTGCCAGCAGTTTACCCCCGGGCAGTGACTATGGCTACACCTTC.

A single count supports this clonotype. The gene calls are TRBV7-2 and TRBJ2-6; no clear D. Germline V lookup: CDR1 SGHTA, CDR2 FQGNSA. V was cut by 6 bases and J by 4 bases, with 16 bases left in between. The CDR3 has 16 residues. The CDR3 loop is CASSPLGKAGANVLTF. The CDR3 DNA sequence: TGTGCCAGCAGTCCTTTAGGGAAAGCCGGGGCCAACGTCCTGACTTTC.

This clonotype has just a few counts. This chain connects TRBV6-1 to TRBJ2-7; D might be TRBD1 (6 bases). V lost 4 bases, J lost 3 bases, and 10 bases lay in between. The CDR3 covers 13 residues. In germline, CDR1 is MNHNS, CDR2 SASEGT. The DNA of the CDR3 is TGTGCCAGCAGTGCGGACAGTATCTACGAGCAGTACTTC. This encodes CASSADSIYEQYF.

V and J are TRBV29-1 and TRBJ2-4; D might be TRBD1 (6 bases). Trimming shortened V by 4 bases and J by 6 bases, and 10 bases separated the two germline ends. The germline V gene has CDR1 SQVTM and CDR2 ANQGSEA. This CDR3 spans 12 amino acids. The CDR3 sequence: CSVVQGGNIQYF. CDR3 nucleotide sequence: TGCAGCGTTGTACAGGGTGGAAACATTCAGTACTTC.